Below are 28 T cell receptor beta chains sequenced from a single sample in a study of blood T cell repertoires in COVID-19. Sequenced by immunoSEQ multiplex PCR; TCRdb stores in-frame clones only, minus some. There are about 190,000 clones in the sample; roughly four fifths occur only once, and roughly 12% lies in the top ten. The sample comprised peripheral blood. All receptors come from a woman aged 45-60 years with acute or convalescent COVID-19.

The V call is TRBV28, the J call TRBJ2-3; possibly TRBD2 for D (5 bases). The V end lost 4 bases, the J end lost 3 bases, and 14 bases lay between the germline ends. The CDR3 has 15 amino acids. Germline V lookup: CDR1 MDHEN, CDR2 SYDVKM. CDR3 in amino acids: CASSSVRTDTDTQYF. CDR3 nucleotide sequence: TGTGCCAGCAGTTCCGTACGGACTGATACAGATACGCAGTATTTT.

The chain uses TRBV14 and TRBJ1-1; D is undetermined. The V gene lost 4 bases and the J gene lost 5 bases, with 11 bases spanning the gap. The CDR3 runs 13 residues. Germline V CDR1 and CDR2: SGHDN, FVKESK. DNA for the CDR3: TGTGCCAGCAGCCTCATGGCCGGGACTGAAGCTTTCTTT. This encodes CASSLMAGTEAFF.

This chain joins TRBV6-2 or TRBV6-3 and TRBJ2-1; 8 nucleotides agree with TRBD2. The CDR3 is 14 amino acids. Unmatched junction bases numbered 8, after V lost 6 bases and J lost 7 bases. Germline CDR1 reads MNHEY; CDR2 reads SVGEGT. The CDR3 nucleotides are TGTGCCAGCAGCCGAGCGGGGGCGAGGAATGAGCAGTTCTTC. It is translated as CASSRAGARNEQFF.

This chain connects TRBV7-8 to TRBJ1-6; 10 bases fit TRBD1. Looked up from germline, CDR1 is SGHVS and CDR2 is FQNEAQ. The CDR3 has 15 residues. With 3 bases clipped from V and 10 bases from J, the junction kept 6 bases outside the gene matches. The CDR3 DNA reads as TGTGCCAGCAGCTTTCGACAGGGGGCTGGGTCACCCCTCCACTTT. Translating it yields CASSFRQGAGSPLHF.

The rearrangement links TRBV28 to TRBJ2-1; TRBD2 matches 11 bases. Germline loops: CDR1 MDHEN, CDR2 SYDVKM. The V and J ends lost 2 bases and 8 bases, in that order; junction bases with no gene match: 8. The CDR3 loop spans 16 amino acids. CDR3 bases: TGTGCCAGCAGTTTAGAAGGGACTAGCGGTGTCCATGAGCAGTTCTTC. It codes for CASSLEGTSGVHEQFF.

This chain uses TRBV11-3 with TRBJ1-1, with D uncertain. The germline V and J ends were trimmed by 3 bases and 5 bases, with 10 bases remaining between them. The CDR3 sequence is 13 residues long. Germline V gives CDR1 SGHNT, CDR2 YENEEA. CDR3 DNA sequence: TGTGCCAGCAGCTTCCAGTATTCTACTGAAGCTTTCTTT. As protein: CASSFQYSTEAFF.

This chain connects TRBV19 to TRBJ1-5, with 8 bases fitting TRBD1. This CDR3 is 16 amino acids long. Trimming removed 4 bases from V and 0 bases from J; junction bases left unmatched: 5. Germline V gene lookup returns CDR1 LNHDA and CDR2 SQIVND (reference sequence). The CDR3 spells CASSTDRVFSNQPQHF. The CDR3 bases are TGTGCCAGTAGTACGGACAGGGTGTTTAGCAATCAGCCCCAGCATTTT.

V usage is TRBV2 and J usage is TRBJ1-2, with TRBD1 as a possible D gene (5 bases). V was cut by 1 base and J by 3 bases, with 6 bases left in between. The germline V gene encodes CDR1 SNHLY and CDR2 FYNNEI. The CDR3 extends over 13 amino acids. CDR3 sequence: CASSEGGDYGYTF. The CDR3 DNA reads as TGTGCCAGCAGTGAAGGGGGCGACTATGGCTACACCTTC. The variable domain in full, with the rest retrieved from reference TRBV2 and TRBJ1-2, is EPEVTQTPSHQVTQMGQEVILRCVPISNHLYFYWYRQILGQKVEFLVSFYNNEISEKSEIFDDQFSVERPDGSNFTLKIRSTKLEDSAMYFCASSEGGDYGYTFGSGTRLTVV.

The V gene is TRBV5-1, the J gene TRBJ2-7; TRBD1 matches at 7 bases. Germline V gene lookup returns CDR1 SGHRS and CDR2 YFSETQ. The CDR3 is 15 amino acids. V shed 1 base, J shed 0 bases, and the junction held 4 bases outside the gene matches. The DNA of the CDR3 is TGCGCCAGCAGCTTGAGGGACAGTAGCTCCTACGAGCAGTACTTC. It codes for CASSLRDSSSYEQYF.

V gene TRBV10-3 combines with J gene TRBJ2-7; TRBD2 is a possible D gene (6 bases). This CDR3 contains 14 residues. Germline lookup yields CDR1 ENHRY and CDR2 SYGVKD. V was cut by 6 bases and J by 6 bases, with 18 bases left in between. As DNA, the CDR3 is TGTGCCATCAGACCGGGAGAGGCTGCTCGCGAGCAGTACTTC. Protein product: CAIRPGEAAREQYF.

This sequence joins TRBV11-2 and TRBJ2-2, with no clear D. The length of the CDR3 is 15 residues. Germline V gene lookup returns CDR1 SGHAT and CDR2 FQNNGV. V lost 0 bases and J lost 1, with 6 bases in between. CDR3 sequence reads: CASSLDNRNTGELFF. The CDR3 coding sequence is TGTGCCAGCAGCTTAGACAACAGGAACACCGGGGAGCTGTTTTTT.

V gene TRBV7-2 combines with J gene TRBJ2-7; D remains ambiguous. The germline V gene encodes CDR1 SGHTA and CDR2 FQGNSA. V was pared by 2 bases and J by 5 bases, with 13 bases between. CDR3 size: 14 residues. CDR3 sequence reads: CASSLLLLVDEQYF. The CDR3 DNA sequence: TGTGCCAGCAGCTTACTCCTACTTGTGGACGAGCAGTACTTC.

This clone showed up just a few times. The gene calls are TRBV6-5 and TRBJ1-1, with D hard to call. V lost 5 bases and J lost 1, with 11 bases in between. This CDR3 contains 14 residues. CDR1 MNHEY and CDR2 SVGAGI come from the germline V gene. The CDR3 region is CASSQPPGNTEAFF. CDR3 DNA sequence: TGTGCCAGCAGTCAACCACCCGGGAACACTGAAGCTTTCTTT.

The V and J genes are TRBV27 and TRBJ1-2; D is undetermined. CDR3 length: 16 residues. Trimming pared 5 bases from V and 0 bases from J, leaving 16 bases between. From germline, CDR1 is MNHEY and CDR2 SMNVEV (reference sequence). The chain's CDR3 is CASSAARPVTNYGYTF. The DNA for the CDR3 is TGTGCCAGCAGTGCGGCCCGGCCCGTTACTAACTATGGCTACACCTTC.

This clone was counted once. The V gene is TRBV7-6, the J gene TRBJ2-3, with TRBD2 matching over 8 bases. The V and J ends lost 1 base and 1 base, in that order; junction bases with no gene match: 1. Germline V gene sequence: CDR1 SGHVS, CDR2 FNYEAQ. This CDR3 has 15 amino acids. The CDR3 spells CASSLGGLGTDTQYF. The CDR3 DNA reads TGTGCCAGCAGCTTAGGGGGACTAGGCACAGATACGCAGTATTTT.

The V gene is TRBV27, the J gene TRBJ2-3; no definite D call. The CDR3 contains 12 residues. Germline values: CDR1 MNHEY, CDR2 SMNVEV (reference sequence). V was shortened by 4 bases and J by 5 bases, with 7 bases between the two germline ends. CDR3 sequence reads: CASSWAGDTQYF. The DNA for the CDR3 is TGTGCCAGCAGTTGGGCAGGAGATACGCAGTATTTT.

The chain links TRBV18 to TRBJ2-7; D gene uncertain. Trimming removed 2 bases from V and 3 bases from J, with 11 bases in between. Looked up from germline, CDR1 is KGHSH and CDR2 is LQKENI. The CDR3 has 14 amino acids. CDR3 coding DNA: TGTGCCAGCTCACCAGGGCCCGGCTTCTACGAGCAGTACTTC. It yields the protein CASSPGPGFYEQYF.

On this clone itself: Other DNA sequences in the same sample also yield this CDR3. CDR3 amino acids: CASSGDRGYEQYF. The CDR3, as DNA: TGTGCCAGCAGTGGTGACAGGGGCTACGAGCAGTACTTC. The V and J genes are TRBV2 and TRBJ2-7, with 8 bases that match TRBD1. This CDR3 is 13 amino acids long. Germline assignment: CDR1 SNHLY and CDR2 FYNNEI. With V trimmed by 4 bases and J by 3 bases, 2 bases remained unmatched.

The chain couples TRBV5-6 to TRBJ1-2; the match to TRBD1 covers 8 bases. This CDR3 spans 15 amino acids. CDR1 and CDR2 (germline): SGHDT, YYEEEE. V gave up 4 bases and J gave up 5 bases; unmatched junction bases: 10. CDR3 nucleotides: TGTGCCAGCAGCCCCCGGGACAGGCTTCCTTATGGCTACACCTTC. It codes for CASSPRDRLPYGYTF.

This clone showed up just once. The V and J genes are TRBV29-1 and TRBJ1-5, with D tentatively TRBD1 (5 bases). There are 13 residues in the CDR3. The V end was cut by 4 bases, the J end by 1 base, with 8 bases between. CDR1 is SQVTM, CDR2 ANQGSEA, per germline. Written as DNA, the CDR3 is TGCAGCGTTGGGGCAGGGAGCAATCAGCCCCAGCATTTT. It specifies CSVGAGSNQPQHF.

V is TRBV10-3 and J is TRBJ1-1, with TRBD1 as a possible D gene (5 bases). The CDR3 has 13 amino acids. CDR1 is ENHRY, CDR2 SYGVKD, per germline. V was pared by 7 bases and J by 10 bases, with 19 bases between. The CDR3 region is CAITPGDFVPAFF. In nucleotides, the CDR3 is TGTGCCATCACCCCGGGGGACTTTGTGCCAGCTTTCTTT.

CDR3 sequence reads: CASSSGTGGFNQPQHF. The CDR3 DNA is TGTGCCAGCAGTTCCGGGACAGGGGGTTTCAATCAGCCCCAGCATTTT. V usage is TRBV28 and J usage is TRBJ1-5; 11 bases fit TRBD1. The germline V gene has CDR1 MDHEN and CDR2 SYDVKM. After removal of 4 bases from V and 3 bases from J, the junction contained 5 bases not matched to a gene. The CDR3 runs to 16 residues.

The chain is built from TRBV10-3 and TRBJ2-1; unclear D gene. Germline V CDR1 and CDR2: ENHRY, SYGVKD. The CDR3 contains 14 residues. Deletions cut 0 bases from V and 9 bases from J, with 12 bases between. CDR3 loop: CAISESNRPSEQFF. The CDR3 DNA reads TGTGCCATCAGTGAGTCCAACCGCCCCAGTGAGCAGTTCTTC.

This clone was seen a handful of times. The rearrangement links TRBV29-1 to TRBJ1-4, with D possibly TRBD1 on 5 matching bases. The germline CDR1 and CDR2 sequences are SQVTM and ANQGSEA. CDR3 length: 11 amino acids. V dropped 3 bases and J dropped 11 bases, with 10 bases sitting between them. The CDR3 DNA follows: TGCAGCGTTGAGGGGGGACGGAAACTGTTTTTT. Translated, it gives CSVEGGRKLFF.

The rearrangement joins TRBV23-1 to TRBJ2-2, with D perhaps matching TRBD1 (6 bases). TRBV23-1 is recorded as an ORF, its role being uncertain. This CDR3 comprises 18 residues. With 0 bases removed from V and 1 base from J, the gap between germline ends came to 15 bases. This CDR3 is CASSQSPIQGRNTGELFF. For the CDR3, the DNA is TGCGCCAGCAGTCAATCACCGATACAGGGAAGGAACACCGGGGAGCTGTTTTTT.

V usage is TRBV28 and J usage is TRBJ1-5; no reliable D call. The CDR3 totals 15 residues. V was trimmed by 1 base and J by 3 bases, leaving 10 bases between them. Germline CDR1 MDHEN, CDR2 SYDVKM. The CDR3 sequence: CASSLSWGDNQPQHF. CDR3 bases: TGTGCCAGCAGTTTATCCTGGGGAGACAATCAGCCCCAGCATTTT.

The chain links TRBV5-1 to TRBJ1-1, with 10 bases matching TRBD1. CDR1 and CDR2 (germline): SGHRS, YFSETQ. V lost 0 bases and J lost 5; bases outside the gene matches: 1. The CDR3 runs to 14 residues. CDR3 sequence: CASSLAGQGTEAFF. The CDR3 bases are TGCGCCAGCAGCTTGGCGGGACAGGGGACTGAAGCTTTCTTT.

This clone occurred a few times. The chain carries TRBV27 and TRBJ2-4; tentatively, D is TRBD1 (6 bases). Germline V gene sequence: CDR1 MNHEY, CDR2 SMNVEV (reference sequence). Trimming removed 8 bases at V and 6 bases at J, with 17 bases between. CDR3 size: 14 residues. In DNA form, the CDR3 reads TGTGCCAGCGGGAGTACAGGGAGTGGAAACATTCAGTACTTC. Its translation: CASGSTGSGNIQYF.